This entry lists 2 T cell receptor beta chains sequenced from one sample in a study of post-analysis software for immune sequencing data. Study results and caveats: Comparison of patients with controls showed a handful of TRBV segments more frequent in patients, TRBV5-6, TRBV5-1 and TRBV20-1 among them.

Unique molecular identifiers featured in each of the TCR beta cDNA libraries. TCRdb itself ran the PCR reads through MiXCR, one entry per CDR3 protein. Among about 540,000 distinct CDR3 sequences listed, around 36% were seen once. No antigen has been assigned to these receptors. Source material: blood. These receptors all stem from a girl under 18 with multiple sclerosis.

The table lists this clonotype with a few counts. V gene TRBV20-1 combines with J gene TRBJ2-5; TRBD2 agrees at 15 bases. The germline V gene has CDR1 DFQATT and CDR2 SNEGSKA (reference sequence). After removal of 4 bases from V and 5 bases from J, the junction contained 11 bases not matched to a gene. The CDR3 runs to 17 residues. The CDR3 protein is CSATTGLAGGAGETQYF. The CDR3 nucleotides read TGCAGTGCTACCACGGGACTAGCGGGGGGAGCTGGGGAGACCCAGTACTTC.

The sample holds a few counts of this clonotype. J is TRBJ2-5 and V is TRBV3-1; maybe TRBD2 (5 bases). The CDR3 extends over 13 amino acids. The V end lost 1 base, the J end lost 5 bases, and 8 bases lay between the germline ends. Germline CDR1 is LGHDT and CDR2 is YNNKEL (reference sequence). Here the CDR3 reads CASSQARAETQYF. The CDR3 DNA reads TGTGCCAGCAGCCAAGCGAGGGCCGAGACCCAGTACTTC.